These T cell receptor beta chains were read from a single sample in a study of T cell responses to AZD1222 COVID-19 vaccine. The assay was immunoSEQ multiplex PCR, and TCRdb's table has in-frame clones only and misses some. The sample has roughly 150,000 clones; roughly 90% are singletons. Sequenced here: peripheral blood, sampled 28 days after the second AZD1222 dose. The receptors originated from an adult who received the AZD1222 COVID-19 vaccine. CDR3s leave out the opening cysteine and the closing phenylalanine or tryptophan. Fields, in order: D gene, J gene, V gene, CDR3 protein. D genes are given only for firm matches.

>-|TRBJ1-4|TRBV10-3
AISESGTSEKLF
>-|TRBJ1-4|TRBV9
ASSVRERAHEKLF
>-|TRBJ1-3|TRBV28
ASSLSTGNTIY
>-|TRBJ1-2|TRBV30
AWSVSRNNYGYT
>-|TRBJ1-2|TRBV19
ASSPGTKSGYT
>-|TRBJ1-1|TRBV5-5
ASSLVEGLNTEAF
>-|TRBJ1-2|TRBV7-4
ASPYSGYT
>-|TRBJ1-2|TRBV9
ASSVATGQPYGYT
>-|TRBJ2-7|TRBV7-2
ASSLRIWVYEQY
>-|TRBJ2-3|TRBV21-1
ASSKRRGSSTDTQY
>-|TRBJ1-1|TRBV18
ASSPAGNTEAF
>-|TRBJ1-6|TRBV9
ASSPGTPERWSSPLH
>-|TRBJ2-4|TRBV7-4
ASSLACRGLAKNIQY
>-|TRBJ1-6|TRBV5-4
ASSLGGQGHSPLH
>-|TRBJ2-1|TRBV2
ASRLQVSSYNEQF
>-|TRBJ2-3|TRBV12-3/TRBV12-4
ASSFTGTDTQY
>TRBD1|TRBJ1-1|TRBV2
ASNQGGAATTEAF
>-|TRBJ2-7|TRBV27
ASSLGLSPYEQY
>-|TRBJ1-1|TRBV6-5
ASSYRGPASTEAF
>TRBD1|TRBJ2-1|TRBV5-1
ASSSNPGQGANEQF
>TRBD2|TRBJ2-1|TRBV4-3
ASSQGVGLGGNEQF
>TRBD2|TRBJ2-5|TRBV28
ASSMGLAAFQETQY
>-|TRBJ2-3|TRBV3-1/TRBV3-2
ASSQVDRTLRD
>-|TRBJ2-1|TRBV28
ASSSLRPRGARNEQF
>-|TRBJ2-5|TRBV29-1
SVEKAGETQY
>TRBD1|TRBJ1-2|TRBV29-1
SVGPRQGRIEGYT
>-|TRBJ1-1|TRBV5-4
ASSLRSGRYAEAF
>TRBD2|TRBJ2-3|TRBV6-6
ASLSAGGPSTDTQY
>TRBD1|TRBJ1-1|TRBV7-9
ASSLTSDRVAEAF
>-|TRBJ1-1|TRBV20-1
SATGNTEAF
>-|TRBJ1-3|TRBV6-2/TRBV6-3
ASSFLPAGYGNTIY
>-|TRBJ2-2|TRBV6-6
ASSPGRQRTNTGELF
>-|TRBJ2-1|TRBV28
ASSSLSSGDEQF
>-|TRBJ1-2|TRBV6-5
ASRTTGTNYGYT
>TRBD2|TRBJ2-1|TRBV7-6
ASSSRLAGGPNEQF
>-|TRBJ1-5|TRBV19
ASSLGDSGNQPQH
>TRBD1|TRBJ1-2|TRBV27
ASSSRTGGNNYGYT
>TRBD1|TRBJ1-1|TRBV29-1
SSDRGGGTEAF
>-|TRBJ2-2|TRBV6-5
ASSSQGMSTGELF
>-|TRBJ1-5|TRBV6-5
ASTLTGNNQPQH
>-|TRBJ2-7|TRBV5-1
ASSLGLRGATQRIGEQY
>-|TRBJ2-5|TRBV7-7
ASSLAPGPQETQY
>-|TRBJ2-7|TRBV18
ASSPQTDYEQY
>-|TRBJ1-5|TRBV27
ASSLRGAGEKPQH
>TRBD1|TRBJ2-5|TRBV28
ASSFPGQGGETQY
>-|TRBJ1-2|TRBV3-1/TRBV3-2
ASSQVNYGYT
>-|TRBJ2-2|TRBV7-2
ASSSRTANTNTGELF